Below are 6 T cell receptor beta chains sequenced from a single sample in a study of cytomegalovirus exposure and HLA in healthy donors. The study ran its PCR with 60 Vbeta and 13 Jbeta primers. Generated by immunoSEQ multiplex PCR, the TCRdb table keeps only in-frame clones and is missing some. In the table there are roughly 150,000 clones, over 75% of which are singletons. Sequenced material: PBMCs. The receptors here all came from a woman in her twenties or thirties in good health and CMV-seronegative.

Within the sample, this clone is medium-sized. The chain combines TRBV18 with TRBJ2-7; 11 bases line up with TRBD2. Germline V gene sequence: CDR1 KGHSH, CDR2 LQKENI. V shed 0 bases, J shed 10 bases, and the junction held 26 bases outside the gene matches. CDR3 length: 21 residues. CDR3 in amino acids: CASSPPTTSGAPTSSLRRQYF. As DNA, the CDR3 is TGTGCCAGCTCACCACCTACGACTAGCGGGGCACCTACTTCTAGCCTAAGGAGACAGTACTTC.

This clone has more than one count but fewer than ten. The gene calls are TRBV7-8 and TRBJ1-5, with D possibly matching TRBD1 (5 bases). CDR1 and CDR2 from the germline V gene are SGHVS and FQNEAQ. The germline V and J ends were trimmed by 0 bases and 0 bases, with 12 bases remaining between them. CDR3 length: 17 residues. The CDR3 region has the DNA TGTGCCAGCAGCTTAGCGGCAGGGCCCATTAGCAATCAGCCCCAGCATTTT. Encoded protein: CASSLAAGPISNQPQHF. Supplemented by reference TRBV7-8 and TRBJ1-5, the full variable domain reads GAGVSQSPRYKVAKRGQDVALRCDPISGHVSLFWYQQALGQGPEFLTYFQNEAQLDKSGLPSDRFFAERPEGSVSTLKIQRTQQEDSAVYLCASSLAAGPISNQPQHFGDGTRLSIL.

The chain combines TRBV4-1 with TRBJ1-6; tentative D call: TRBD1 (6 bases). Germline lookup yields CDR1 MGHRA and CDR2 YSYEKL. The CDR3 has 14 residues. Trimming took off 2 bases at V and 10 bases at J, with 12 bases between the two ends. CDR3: CASSQYRDSSPLHF. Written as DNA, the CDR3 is TGCGCCAGCAGCCAATACAGGGATAGCTCACCCCTCCACTTT.

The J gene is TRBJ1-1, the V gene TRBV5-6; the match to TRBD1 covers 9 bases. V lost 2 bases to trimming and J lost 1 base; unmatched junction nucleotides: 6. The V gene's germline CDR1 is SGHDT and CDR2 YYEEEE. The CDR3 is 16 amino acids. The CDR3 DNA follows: TGTGCCAGCAGCTTCCGGACAGGGGTCACGAACACTGAAGCTTTCTTT. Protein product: CASSFRTGVTNTEAFF.

CDR3 residues: CASSSGQNSPLHF. Written as DNA, the CDR3 is TGTGCCAGCAGCTCTGGACAGAATTCACCCCTCCACTTT. The genes are TRBV11-3 and TRBJ1-6; a weak D match, TRBD1 (6 bases). V was shortened by 4 bases and J by 7 bases, with 8 bases between the two germline ends. Per the germline V gene, CDR1 is SGHNT and CDR2 is YENEEA. The CDR3 has 13 residues.

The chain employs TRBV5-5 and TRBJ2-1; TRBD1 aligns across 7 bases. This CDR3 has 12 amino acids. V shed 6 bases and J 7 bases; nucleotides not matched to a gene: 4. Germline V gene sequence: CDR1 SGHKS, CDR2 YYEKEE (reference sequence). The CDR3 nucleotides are TGTGCCAGCACCCGACAGGGTAATGAGCAGTTCTTC. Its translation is CASTRQGNEQFF.